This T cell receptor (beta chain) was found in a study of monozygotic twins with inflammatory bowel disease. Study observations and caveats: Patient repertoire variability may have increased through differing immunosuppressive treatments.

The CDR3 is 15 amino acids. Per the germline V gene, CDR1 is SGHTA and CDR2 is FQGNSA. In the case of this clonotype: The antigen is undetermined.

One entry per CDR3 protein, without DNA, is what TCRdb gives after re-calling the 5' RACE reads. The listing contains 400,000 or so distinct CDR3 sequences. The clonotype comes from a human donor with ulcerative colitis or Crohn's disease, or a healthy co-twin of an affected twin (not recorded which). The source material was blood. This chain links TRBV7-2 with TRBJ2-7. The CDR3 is CASSERGRFSYEQYF.